The 5 T cell receptor beta chains below all came from one sample that was sequenced in a study of cytomegalovirus exposure and HLA in healthy donors. Sequencing used immunoSEQ multiplex PCR; TCRdb keeps in-frame clones, though not all of them. The table lists roughly 190,000 clones, roughly 83% of them singletons. Specimen: PBMCs. All receptors come from a woman aged 18 to 35 in good health and CMV-seronegative.

The chain joins TRBV7-9 to TRBJ2-1, with D possibly TRBD1 on 5 matching bases. V was cut by 5 bases and J by 6 bases, with 17 bases left in between. Germline V CDR1 and CDR2: SEHNR, FQNEAQ (reference sequence). CDR3 size: 15 residues. CDR3 in DNA: TGTGCCAGCAGCCCAGACAGCCCGAGAGGCAATGAGCAGTTCTTC. This codes for CASSPDSPRGNEQFF.

This sequence joins TRBV6-5 and TRBJ2-1, with D possibly matching TRBD2 (6 bases). In germline, CDR1 is MNHEY, CDR2 SVGAGI. The CDR3 has 15 residues. The germline V and J ends were trimmed by 6 bases and 3 bases, with 15 bases remaining between them. The CDR3 DNA follows: TGTGCCAGCAGACCTCGGGACTTCCGCTACAATGAGCAGTTCTTC. This gives the protein CASRPRDFRYNEQFF.

This clone was seen a handful of times. DNA of the CDR3: TGTGCCAGCAGTTCCCGTTTGCGGGGCTCCTATAATTCACCCCTCCACTTT. Protein sequence: CASSSRLRGSYNSPLHF. The chain uses TRBV28 and TRBJ1-6, with D uncertain. The CDR3 runs to 17 residues. CDR1 MDHEN and CDR2 SYDVKM come from the germline V gene. V lost 4 bases, J lost 0 bases, and 13 bases lay in between.

This clone has a single count. This chain links TRBV29-1 with TRBJ2-7; TRBD1 matches at 8 bases. After removal of 5 bases from V and 4 bases from J, the junction contained 7 bases not matched to a gene. Germline CDR1 and CDR2: SQVTM and ANQGSEA. CDR3 length: 13 residues. The chain's CDR3 is CSVRSDRGYEQYF. CDR3 nucleotide sequence: TGCAGCGTTAGGAGCGACAGGGGTTACGAGCAGTACTTC.

The V gene is TRBV6-4, the J gene TRBJ1-1, with D possibly being TRBD1 (5 bases). Germline V gene sequence: CDR1 MRHNA, CDR2 SNTAGT. V was clipped by 4 bases and J by 3 bases, with 18 bases between them. CDR3 length: 16 amino acids. As DNA, the CDR3 is TGTGCCAGCAGTGGACCACGGCGGGGGACCGACACTGAAGCTTTCTTT. Protein sequence: CASSGPRRGTDTEAFF.